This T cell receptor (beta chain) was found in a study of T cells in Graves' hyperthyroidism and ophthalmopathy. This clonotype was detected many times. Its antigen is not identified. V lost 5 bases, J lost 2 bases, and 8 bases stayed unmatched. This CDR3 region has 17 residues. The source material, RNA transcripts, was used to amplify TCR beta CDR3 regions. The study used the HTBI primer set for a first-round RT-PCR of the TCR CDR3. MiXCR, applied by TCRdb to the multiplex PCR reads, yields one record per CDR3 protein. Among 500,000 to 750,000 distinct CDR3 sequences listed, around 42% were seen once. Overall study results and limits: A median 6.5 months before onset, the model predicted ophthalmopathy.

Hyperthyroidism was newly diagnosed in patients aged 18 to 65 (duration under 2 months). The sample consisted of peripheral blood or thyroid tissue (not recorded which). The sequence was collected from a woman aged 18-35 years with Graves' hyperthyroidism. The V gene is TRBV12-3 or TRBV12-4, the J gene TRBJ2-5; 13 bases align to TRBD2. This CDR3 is CASSRTSGSLWQETQYF. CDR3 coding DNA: TGTGCCAGCAGTCGGACTAGCGGGAGTTTATGGCAAGAGACCCAGTACTTC.